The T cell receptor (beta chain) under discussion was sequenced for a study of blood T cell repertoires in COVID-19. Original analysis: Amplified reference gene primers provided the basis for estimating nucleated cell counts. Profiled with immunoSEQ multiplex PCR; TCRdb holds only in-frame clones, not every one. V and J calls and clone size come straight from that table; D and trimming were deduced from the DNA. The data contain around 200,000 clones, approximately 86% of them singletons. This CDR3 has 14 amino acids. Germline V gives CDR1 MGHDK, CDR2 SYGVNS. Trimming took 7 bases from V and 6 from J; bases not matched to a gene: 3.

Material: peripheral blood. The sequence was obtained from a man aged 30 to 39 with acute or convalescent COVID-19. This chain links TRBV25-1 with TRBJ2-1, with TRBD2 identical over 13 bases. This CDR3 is CASMGLAGFNEQFF. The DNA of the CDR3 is TGTGCCAGCATGGGACTAGCGGGGTTCAATGAGCAGTTCTTC.